This record concerns one TCR beta chain sequence. No antigen is known for it. This record comes from a study of cytomegalovirus exposure and HLA in healthy donors. Study observations and caveats: In vitro confirmation showed three CMV-associated chains to be CMV antigen specific. Per published reports, the classifier diagnosed cytomegalovirus status with high specificity and sensitivity.

Primers included in the PCR were 60 Vbeta and 13 Jbeta primers. The repertoire was sequenced with immunoSEQ multiplex PCR; TCRdb's copy has only in-frame clones and lacks some. The sample lists roughly 100,000 clones, roughly 80% seen once, with 3.5% to 4% in the top ten. This clonotype was sampled from a man in his 60s in good health and CMV-seronegative. The specimen sequenced was PBMCs.

CDR3 sequence reads: CASSQSAPRQDCNMNTEAFF. The CDR3 nucleotides are TGCGCCAGCAGTCAATCGGCCCCTCGACAGGATTGTAACATGAACACTGAAGCTTTCTTT. The chain couples TRBV23-1 to TRBJ1-1; TRBD1 might be the D (6 bases). TRBV23-1 is noted as an ORF with a role that remains uncertain. The CDR3 consists of 20 residues. V was pared by 0 bases and J by 0 bases, with 23 bases between.